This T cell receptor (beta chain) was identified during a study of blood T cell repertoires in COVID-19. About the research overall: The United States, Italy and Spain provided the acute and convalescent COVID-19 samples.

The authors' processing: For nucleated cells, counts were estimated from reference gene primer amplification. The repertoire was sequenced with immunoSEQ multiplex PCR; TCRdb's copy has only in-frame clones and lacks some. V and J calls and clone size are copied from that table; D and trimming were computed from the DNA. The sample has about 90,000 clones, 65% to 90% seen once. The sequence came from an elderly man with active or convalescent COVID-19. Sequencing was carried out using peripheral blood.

DNA for the CDR3: TGTGCCAGCTCACATAAGGACAGAGTGACCCAGTACTTC. Residues: CASSHKDRVTQYF. V is TRBV18 and J is TRBJ2-5; tentative D call: TRBD1 (6 bases). This CDR3 contains 13 residues. Trimming removed 4 bases at V and 7 bases at J, with 13 bases between. CDR1 is KGHSH and CDR2 is LQKENI in the germline V gene.